What follows are 32 T cell receptor beta chains derived from one specimen sequenced in a study of cytomegalovirus exposure and HLA in healthy donors (dated by TCRdb to 2016 to 2017). The library was made by the immunoSEQ multiplex PCR assay. Entries here come from immuneACCESS through TCRdb and include only in-frame sequences with V and J called. Some clones fail to appear in such tables; in the studies checked, an unresolved V gene covers under half of the shortfall, and the cause of the remainder is unknown. Within this sample are some 110,000 clones, with approximately 85% of them counted one time only. The ten largest clones represent roughly 5.3% of the sample. Sequenced material: PBMCs. Source of these receptors: a man between 18 and 35 years old in good health and CMV-seronegative.

The chain uses TRBV5-4 and TRBJ1-1; D may be TRBD1 (5 bases). The CDR3 runs to 13 residues. CDR1 and CDR2 from the germline V gene are SGHNT and YYREEE (reference sequence). With 5 bases removed from V and 1 base from J, the gap between germline ends came to 9 bases. CDR3 residues: CASSKQANTEAFF. The DNA for the CDR3 is TGTGCCAGCAGTAAACAGGCGAACACTGAAGCTTTCTTT.

The chain has TRBV15 and TRBJ1-6; 7 nucleotides agree with TRBD1. Trimming removed 1 base from V and 6 bases from J; junction bases left unmatched: 6. Germline V gene sequence: CDR1 LNHNV, CDR2 YYDKDF (reference sequence). The CDR3 spans 16 residues. The CDR3 region is CATSRGKDRFNSPLHF. CDR3 coding DNA: TGTGCCACCAGCAGAGGAAAGGACAGGTTTAATTCACCCCTCCACTTT. Full variable domain (remainder filled in from reference TRBV15 and TRBJ1-6): DAMVIQNPRYQVTQFGKPVTLSCSQTLNHNVMYWYQQKSSQAPKLLFHYYDKDFNNEADTPDNFQSRRPNTSFCFLDIRSPGLGDTAMYLCATSRGKDRFNSPLHFGNGTRLTVT.

This chain joins TRBV10-3 and TRBJ2-7; TRBD2 matches at 10 bases. This CDR3 spans 14 amino acids. With V trimmed by 8 bases and J by 4 bases, 8 bases remained unmatched. CDR1 and CDR2 (germline): ENHRY, SYGVKD. CDR3 in amino acids: CAIRTGTSAYEQYF. The DNA of the CDR3 is TGTGCCATCCGGACCGGGACTAGCGCTTACGAGCAGTACTTC.

The chain employs TRBV7-2 and TRBJ2-1, with D possibly being TRBD2 (5 bases). Germline loops: CDR1 SGHTA, CDR2 FQGNSA. With 1 base removed from V and 4 bases from J, the gap between germline ends came to 17 bases. The CDR3 covers 17 residues. The CDR3 protein is CASSLGIAWESYNEQFF. CDR3 bases: TGTGCCAGCAGCTTAGGGATAGCGTGGGAATCATACAATGAGCAGTTCTTC.

Only one count was recorded for this clone. The chain employs TRBV29-1 and TRBJ1-2; 9 nucleotides match TRBD1. CDR3 length: 15 amino acids. V lost 3 bases, J lost 6 bases, and 11 bases stayed unmatched. In germline, CDR1 is SQVTM, CDR2 ANQGSEA. The DNA of the CDR3 is TGCAGCGTTGATGAGACAGGGGGGAGGGGTAATGGCTACACCTTC. It yields the protein CSVDETGGRGNGYTF.

The chain links TRBV6-5 to TRBJ2-3; perhaps TRBD1 as D (5 bases). Between the trimmed V and J ends, which lost 3 bases and 4 bases, there was a span of 14 bases. Per germline, CDR1 MNHEY and CDR2 SVGAGI. CDR3 size: 15 residues. CDR3 sequence: CASSYSGSSADTQYF. The CDR3 DNA reads TGTGCCAGCAGTTATTCAGGGTCGTCGGCAGATACGCAGTATTTT.

The chain carries TRBV6-1 and TRBJ1-2; 9 bases map to TRBD1. The V gene's germline CDR1 is MNHNS and CDR2 SASEGT. V lost 5 bases, J lost 2 bases, and 6 bases stayed unmatched. The CDR3 sequence is 15 residues long. The CDR3 spells CASSSGQGGNYGYTF. DNA for the CDR3: TGTGCCAGCAGTTCGGGACAGGGTGGAAACTATGGCTACACCTTC.

The J gene is TRBJ1-1, the V gene TRBV5-1, with 8 bases matching TRBD1. Germline values: CDR1 SGHRS, CDR2 YFSETQ. Trimming cost V 4 bases and J 2 bases; bases outside gene matches: 10. The CDR3 runs 16 residues. CDR3 coding DNA: TGCGCCAGCAGCCCCCAGCGACAGGGGACTAACACTGAAGCTTTCTTT. Translated: CASSPQRQGTNTEAFF.

The chain couples TRBV6-5 to TRBJ2-1, with D possibly matching TRBD2 (6 bases). Germline V gene lookup returns CDR1 MNHEY and CDR2 SVGAGI. This CDR3 is 15 amino acids long. V lost 2 bases, J lost 5 bases, and 13 bases lay in between. The DNA of the CDR3 is TGTGCCAGCAGTTACCGGGACTGGGGGAACAATGAGCAGTTCTTC. Its protein is CASSYRDWGNNEQFF.

The chain recombines TRBV5-1 with TRBJ2-2; TRBD2 matches 10 bases. This CDR3 has 15 amino acids. Germline V CDR1 and CDR2: SGHRS, YFSETQ. V shed 4 bases, J shed 1 base, and the junction held 1 base outside the gene matches. CDR3 sequence (DNA): TGCGCCAGCAGCCGACTAGCGGGGAACACCGGGGAGCTGTTTTTT. This encodes CASSRLAGNTGELFF. Full variable domain (outside the CDR3, taken from reference TRBV5-1 and TRBJ2-2): KAGVTQTPRYLIKTRGQQVTLSCSPISGHRSVSWYQQTPGQGLQFLFEYFSETQRNKGNFPGRFSGRQFSNSRSEMNVSTLELGDSALYLCASSRLAGNTGELFFGEGSRLTVL.

The chain has TRBV6-1 and TRBJ1-2; a possible D gene is TRBD1 (5 bases). The germline V gene has CDR1 MNHNS and CDR2 SASEGT. This CDR3 has 13 amino acids. V was clipped by 5 bases and J by 4 bases, with 11 bases between them. The CDR3 bases are TGTGCCAGCAGTACCCGACAGCTCTATGGCTACACCTTC. Translated: CASSTRQLYGYTF.

This clone was picked up a small number of times. The J gene is TRBJ1-2, the V gene TRBV9, with D perhaps matching TRBD1 (6 bases). This CDR3 region has 14 residues. Germline V gene lookup returns CDR1 SGDLS and CDR2 YYNGEE. V was cut by 0 bases and J by 4 bases, with 10 bases left in between. For the CDR3, the DNA is TGTGCCAGCAGCGTAGGACAGGCCTTCTATGGCTACACCTTC. Protein: CASSVGQAFYGYTF.

The chain is built from TRBV27 and TRBJ1-6; D perhaps matches TRBD1 (5 bases). Germline CDR1 is MNHEY and CDR2 is SMNVEV (reference sequence). V lost 0 bases to trimming and J lost 5 bases, with 14 bases between them. The CDR3 runs to 17 residues. The CDR3 nucleotides read TGTGCCAGCAGTTTATCGATGGGGGGTCTCGATAATTCACCCCTCCACTTT. Protein product: CASSLSMGGLDNSPLHF.

The V gene is TRBV10-2, the J gene TRBJ2-3, with 8 nucleotides matching TRBD2. J lost 2 bases, V lost 0 bases, and 4 bases had no gene match. Germline CDR1 and CDR2: WSHSY and SAAADI. The CDR3 is 16 residues long. CDR3 sequence (DNA): TGCGCCAGCAGTGAGTCGTTGACTAGCGTCACAGATACGCAGTATTTT. It encodes CASSESLTSVTDTQYF.

The chain is built from TRBV6-5 and TRBJ2-3, with no clear D. The CDR3 extends over 14 amino acids. Trimming removed 2 bases from V and 4 bases from J, with 10 bases in between. Germline V gene lookup returns CDR1 MNHEY and CDR2 SVGAGI. CDR3: CASSYHPGSDTQYF. In DNA, the CDR3 is TGTGCCAGCAGTTACCACCCCGGGTCAGATACGCAGTATTTT.

J is TRBJ2-7 and V is TRBV7-7, with TRBD1 as a possible D gene (5 bases). Trimming removed 5 bases from V and 5 bases from J, with 13 bases in between. The CDR3 contains 13 residues. Looked up from germline, CDR1 is SSHAT and CDR2 is FNYEAQ (reference sequence). CDR3 DNA: TGTGCCAGCAGCCTACGAGGCAGGGACGAGCAGTACTTC. Protein product: CASSLRGRDEQYF.

The rearrangement links TRBV7-9 to TRBJ2-3; TRBD2 agrees at 7 bases. There are 16 residues in the CDR3. Germline V gene lookup returns CDR1 SEHNR and CDR2 FQNEAQ (reference sequence). The junction had 10 bases not matched to a gene; V was cut back by 5 bases and J by 2 bases. CDR3 coding DNA: TGTGCCAGCAGCAAGGGGCAGGGAGGGGCCACAGATACGCAGTATTTT. Amino acids: CASSKGQGGATDTQYF.

This chain links TRBV30 with TRBJ1-5; 8 positions agree with TRBD1. From germline, CDR1 is GTSNPN and CDR2 SVGIG (reference sequence). The CDR3 length is 14 residues. V gave up 1 base and J gave up 5 bases; unmatched junction bases: 4. The CDR3 protein is CAWSDSGGDQPQHF. The CDR3 nucleotides are TGTGCCTGGAGTGATTCAGGGGGCGATCAGCCCCAGCATTTT.

The rearrangement joins TRBV5-1 to TRBJ2-3; 7 positions match TRBD2. Germline values: CDR1 SGHRS, CDR2 YFSETQ. The CDR3 is 15 residues long. V gave up 6 bases and J gave up 3 bases; unmatched junction bases: 10. The CDR3 nucleotides are TGCGCCAGCACGGACTGGGGGGGTAGGACAGATACGCAGTATTTT. It yields the protein CASTDWGGRTDTQYF.

The chain joins TRBV29-1 to TRBJ2-1; possibly TRBD2 for D (6 bases). Germline CDR1 is SQVTM and CDR2 is ANQGSEA. V gave up 0 bases and J gave up 3 bases, with 15 bases separating them. The CDR3 is 16 residues long. CDR3 bases: TGCAGCGTTGAAGATGACGGCCTAGCGAACTACAATGAGCAGTTCTTC. Protein product: CSVEDDGLANYNEQFF.

The CDR3 here is CASSKTAPEAFF. CDR3 nucleotide sequence: TGTGCCAGTAGTAAGACAGCCCCTGAAGCTTTCTTT. V usage is TRBV19 and J usage is TRBJ1-1; tentatively, D is TRBD1 (5 bases). The CDR3 is 12 amino acids. The germline V gene encodes CDR1 LNHDA and CDR2 SQIVND (reference sequence). Trimming took 4 bases from V and 6 from J, leaving 9 bases between them.

The genes are TRBV4-1 and TRBJ2-7, with a weak D call TRBD2 (5 bases). V lost 7 bases and J lost 6, with 16 bases in between. The CDR3 extends over 13 amino acids. Germline CDR1 and CDR2: MGHRA and YSYEKL. This CDR3 is CASKNAERGEQYF. The CDR3 DNA reads TGCGCCAGCAAAAACGCAGAACGGGGCGAGCAGTACTTC.

This clone was recorded once. This chain connects TRBV29-1 to TRBJ2-3; the D is unclear. The CDR3 extends over 13 amino acids. The germline V and J ends were trimmed by 3 bases and 3 bases, with 10 bases remaining between them. Germline assignment: CDR1 SQVTM and CDR2 ANQGSEA. The CDR3 sequence is CSVDSLATDTQYF. CDR3 DNA: TGCAGCGTTGACTCTCTTGCGACAGATACGCAGTATTTT.

The chain couples TRBV30 to TRBJ2-7, with D possibly matching TRBD2 (5 bases). CDR1 is GTSNPN, CDR2 SVGIG, per germline (reference sequence). V lost 7 bases, J lost 3 bases, and 19 bases lay in between. The CDR3 extends over 14 amino acids. The DNA for the CDR3 is TGTGCCTACCATGTTTGGGAGTCGAACTACGAGCAGTACTTC. The encoded protein is CAYHVWESNYEQYF.

The chain employs TRBV6-5 and TRBJ2-1; D gene ambiguous. Germline CDR1 is MNHEY and CDR2 is SVGAGI. CDR3 size: 16 residues. Trimming cost V 2 bases and J 0 bases, with 11 bases left between them. The CDR3 DNA reads TGTGCCAGCAGTTACACCGACTCCAGCTCCTACAATGAGCAGTTCTTC. Its translation: CASSYTDSSSYNEQFF.

This sequence joins TRBV5-1 and TRBJ1-1, with D unclear. The CDR3 sequence is 13 residues long. Per the germline V gene, CDR1 is SGHRS and CDR2 is YFSETQ. Trimming removed 2 bases at V and 5 bases at J, with 10 bases between. The CDR3 is CASSFPPGTEAFF. Here the CDR3 DNA reads TGCGCCAGCAGCTTCCCCCCGGGGACTGAAGCTTTCTTT. Based on the CDR3 plus reference TRBV5-1 and TRBJ1-1, the full variable domain is KAGVTQTPRYLIKTRGQQVTLSCSPISGHRSVSWYQQTPGQGLQFLFEYFSETQRNKGNFPGRFSGRQFSNSRSEMNVSTLELGDSALYLCASSFPPGTEAFFGQGTRLTVV.

The chain combines TRBV6-5 with TRBJ1-5; TRBD1 agrees at 8 bases. V was clipped by 6 bases and J by 6 bases; unmatched bases: 4. This CDR3 has 13 residues. Germline values: CDR1 MNHEY, CDR2 SVGAGI. The CDR3 region has the DNA TGTGCCAGCAGGACAGGGGTGAGTCAGCCCCAGCATTTT. Translation gives CASRTGVSQPQHF.

This chain joins TRBV6-1 and TRBJ1-3; tentatively, D is TRBD1 (6 bases). There are 12 residues in the CDR3. Trimming left V 6 bases short and J 3 bases short, with 6 bases between. Germline CDR1 is MNHNS and CDR2 is SASEGT. CDR3 bases: TGTGCCAGCAGGGACAGTGGAAACACCATATATTTT. It specifies CASRDSGNTIYF.

V and J are TRBV4-1 and TRBJ1-3; D unclear. Germline values: CDR1 MGHRA, CDR2 YSYEKL. V lost 4 bases and J 2 bases, leaving 9 bases between the germline ends. The CDR3 totals 14 residues. CDR3 in amino acids: CASSPGPAGNTIYF. Here the CDR3 DNA reads TGCGCCAGCAGCCCCGGTCCGGCTGGAAACACCATATATTTT.

This chain uses TRBV30 with TRBJ2-1, with 7 positions matching TRBD1. V gave up 3 bases and J gave up 0 bases; unmatched junction bases: 5. The CDR3 spans 15 residues. Germline-derived CDR1 and CDR2 are GTSNPN and SVGIG (reference sequence). CDR3 loop: CAWSPGQSSYNEQFF. The CDR3 coding sequence is TGTGCCTGGAGCCCGGGACAGAGCTCCTACAATGAGCAGTTCTTC.

The chain combines TRBV27 with TRBJ1-1, with a weak D call TRBD1 (6 bases). The CDR3 consists of 11 residues. Trimming took off 4 bases at V and 8 bases at J, with 8 bases between the two ends. Germline-derived CDR1 and CDR2 are MNHEY and SMNVEV (reference sequence). DNA for the CDR3: TGTGCCAGCAGTTCGGGACAAGAAGCTTTCTTT. Amino acid sequence: CASSSGQEAFF.

The genes are TRBV18 and TRBJ1-1, with 9 bases lining up with TRBD1. Germline CDR1 reads KGHSH; CDR2 reads LQKENI. CDR3 length: 13 amino acids. The ends lost 3 bases at V and 5 bases at J; junction bases unmatched: 1. Written as DNA, the CDR3 is TGTGCCAGCTCACCCGGGACAGGGACTGAAGCTTTCTTT. Its translation: CASSPGTGTEAFF.